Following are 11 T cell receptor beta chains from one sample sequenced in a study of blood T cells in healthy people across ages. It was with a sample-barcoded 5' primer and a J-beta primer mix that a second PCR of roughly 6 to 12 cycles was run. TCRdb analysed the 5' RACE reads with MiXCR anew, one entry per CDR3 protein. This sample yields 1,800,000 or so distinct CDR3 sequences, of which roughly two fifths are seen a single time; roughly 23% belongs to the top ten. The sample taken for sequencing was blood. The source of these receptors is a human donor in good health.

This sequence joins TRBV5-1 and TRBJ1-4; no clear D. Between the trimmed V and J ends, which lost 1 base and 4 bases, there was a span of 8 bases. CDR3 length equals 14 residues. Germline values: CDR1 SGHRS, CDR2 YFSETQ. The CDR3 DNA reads TGCGCCAGCAGCTTGTCCGCCCATAATGAAAAACTGTTTTTT. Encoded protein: CASSLSAHNEKLFF.

The CDR3 nucleotides read TGTGCCAGCACCACAGGGGGGGCTGGGAGCTATGGCTACACCTTC. This sequence encodes CASTTGGAGSYGYTF. The chain couples TRBV28 to TRBJ1-2; 8 nucleotides match TRBD1. J lost 4 bases, V lost 7 bases, and 11 bases had no gene match. The germline V gene encodes CDR1 MDHEN and CDR2 SYDVKM. CDR3 length equals 15 residues.

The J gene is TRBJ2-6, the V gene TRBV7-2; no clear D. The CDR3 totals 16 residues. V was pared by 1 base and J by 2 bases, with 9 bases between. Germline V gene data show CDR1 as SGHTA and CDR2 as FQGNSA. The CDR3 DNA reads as TGTGCCAGCAGCTTAGTAGGTCAAACTGGGGCCAACGTCCTGACTTTC. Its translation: CASSLVGQTGANVLTF. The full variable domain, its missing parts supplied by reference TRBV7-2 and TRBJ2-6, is GAGVSQSPSNKVTEKGKDVELRCDPISGHTALYWYRQSLGQGLEFLIYFQGNSAPDKSGLPSDRFSAERTGGSVSTLTIQRTQQEDSAVYLCASSLVGQTGANVLTFGAGSRLTVL.

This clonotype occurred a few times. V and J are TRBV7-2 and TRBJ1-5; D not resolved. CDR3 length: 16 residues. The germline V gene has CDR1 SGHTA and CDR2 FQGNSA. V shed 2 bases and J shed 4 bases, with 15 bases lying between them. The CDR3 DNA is TGTGCCAGCAGCTTAAGGGAGGGTTCGTGGAATCAGCCCCAGCATTTT. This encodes CASSLREGSWNQPQHF.

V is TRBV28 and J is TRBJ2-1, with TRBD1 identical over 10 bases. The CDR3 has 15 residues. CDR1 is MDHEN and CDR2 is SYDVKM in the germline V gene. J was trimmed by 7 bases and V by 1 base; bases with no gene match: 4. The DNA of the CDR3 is TGTGCCAGCAGTTTATTTGGGGACAGGGGTAATGAGCAGTTCTTC. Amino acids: CASSLFGDRGNEQFF.

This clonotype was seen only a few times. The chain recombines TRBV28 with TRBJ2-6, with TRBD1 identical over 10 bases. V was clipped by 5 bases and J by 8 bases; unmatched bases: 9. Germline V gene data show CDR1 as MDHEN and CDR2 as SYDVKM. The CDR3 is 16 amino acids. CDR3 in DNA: TGTGCCAGCAGTCTGGGGGACAGGGGTTGGACCAACGTCCTGACTTTC. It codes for CASSLGDRGWTNVLTF.

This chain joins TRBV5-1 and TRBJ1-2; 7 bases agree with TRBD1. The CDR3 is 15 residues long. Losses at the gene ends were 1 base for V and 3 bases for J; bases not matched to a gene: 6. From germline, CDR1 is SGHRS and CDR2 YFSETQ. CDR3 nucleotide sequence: TGCGCCAGCAGCTTGACAGGGGAGCCTGACTATGGCTACACCTTC. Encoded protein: CASSLTGEPDYGYTF.

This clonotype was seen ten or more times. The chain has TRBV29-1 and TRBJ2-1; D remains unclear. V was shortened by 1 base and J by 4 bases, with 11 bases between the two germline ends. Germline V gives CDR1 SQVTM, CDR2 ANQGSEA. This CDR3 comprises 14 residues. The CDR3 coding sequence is TGCAGCGTTGAAGCACCAGACGTTTACAATGAGCAGTTCTTC. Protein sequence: CSVEAPDVYNEQFF.

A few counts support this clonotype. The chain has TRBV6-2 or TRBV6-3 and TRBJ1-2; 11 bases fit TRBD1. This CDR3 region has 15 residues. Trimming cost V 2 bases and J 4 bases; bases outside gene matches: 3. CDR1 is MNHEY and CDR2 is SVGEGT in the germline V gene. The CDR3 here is CASSYVGTGGYGYTF. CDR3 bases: TGTGCCAGCAGTTACGTCGGGACAGGGGGCTATGGCTACACCTTC.

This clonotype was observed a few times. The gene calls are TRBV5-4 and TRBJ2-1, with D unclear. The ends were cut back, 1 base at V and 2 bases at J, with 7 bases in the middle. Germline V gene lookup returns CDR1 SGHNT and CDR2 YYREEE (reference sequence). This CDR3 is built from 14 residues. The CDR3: CASSLYSAYNEQFF. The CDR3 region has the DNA TGTGCCAGCAGCTTGTACAGCGCCTACAATGAGCAGTTCTTC.

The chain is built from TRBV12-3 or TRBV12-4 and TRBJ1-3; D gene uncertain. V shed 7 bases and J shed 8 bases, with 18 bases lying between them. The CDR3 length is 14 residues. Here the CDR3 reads CASILDGFGDTIYF. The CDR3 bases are TGTGCCAGCATCCTGGACGGGTTTGGGGACACCATATATTTT.